One T cell receptor (beta chain) is described in this entry. Its target is unknown. These data belong to a study of human T cells and chemical hapten exposure. The study's findings and limits: Significantly more large CDR3 similarity clusters arose among expanded TCRs than among controls.

MiXCR, run by TCRdb on the RACE reads, gives a single entry per CDR3 protein. The sample has around 180,000 distinct CDR3 sequences, around 30% seen once; the top ten hold less than 3.5%. As for time point: pre-sensitization, week 0. Stated treatment: therapeutic diphenylcyclopropenone sensitization with weekly scalp DPC. Total RNA was isolated from whole blood that had not been fractionated. Trimming took off 4 bases at V and 11 bases at J, with 11 bases between the two ends. Germline CDR1 SGHTA, CDR2 FQGNSA. The CDR3 covers 11 residues. The sample in question was whole blood, obtained in connection with sensitization to the hapten diphenylcyclopropenone (DPC). This clonotype was obtained from a woman in her twenties or thirties with alopecia areata. Some clones in this sample may be carry-over from other donors' samples. V is TRBV7-2 and J is TRBJ1-2, with unresolved D. CDR3 coding DNA: TGTGCCAGCAGCTCAAGGACGTCTTACACCTTC. This translates into CASSSRTSYTF.